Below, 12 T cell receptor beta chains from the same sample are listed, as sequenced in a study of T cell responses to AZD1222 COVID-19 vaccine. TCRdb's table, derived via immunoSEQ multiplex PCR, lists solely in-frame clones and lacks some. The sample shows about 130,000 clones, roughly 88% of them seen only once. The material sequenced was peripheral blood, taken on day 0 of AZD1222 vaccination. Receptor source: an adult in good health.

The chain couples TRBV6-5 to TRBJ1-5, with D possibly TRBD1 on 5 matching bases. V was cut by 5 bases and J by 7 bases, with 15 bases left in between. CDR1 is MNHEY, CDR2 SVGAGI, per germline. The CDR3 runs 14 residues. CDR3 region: CASSSLSRDQPQHF. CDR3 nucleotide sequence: TGTGCCAGCAGTAGCTTGAGCAGGGACCAGCCCCAGCATTTT.

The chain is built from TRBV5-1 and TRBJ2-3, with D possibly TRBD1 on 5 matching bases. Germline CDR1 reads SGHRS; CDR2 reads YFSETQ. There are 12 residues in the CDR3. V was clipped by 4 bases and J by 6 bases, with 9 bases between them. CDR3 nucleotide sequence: TGCGCCAGCAGCCCCCAGGGTGATACGCAGTATTTT. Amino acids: CASSPQGDTQYF.

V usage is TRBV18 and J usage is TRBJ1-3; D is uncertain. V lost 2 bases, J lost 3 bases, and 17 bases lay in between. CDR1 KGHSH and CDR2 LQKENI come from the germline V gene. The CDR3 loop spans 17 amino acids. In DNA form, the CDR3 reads TGTGCCAGCTCACCAATCAGCTGGACGGCAAATGGAAACACCATATATTTT. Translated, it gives CASSPISWTANGNTIYF. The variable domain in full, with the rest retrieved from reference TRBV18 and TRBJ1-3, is NAGVMQNPRHLVRRRGQEARLRCSPMKGHSHVYWYRQLPEEGLKFMVYLQKENIIDESGMPKERFSAEFPKEGPSILRIQQVVRGDSAAYFCASSPISWTANGNTIYFGEGSWLTVV.

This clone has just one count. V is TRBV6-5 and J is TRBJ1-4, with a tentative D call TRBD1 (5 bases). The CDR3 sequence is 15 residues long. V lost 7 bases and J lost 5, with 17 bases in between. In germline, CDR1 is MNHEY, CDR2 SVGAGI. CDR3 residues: CASTLRGPGNEKLFF. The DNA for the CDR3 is TGTGCCAGCACCTTACGAGGGCCAGGGAATGAAAAACTGTTTTTT.

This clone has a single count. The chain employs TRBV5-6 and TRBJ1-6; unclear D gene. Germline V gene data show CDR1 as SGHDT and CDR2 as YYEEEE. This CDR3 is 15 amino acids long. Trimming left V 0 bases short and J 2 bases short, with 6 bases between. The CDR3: CASSLGQAYNSPLHF. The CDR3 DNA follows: TGTGCCAGCAGCTTGGGTCAGGCCTATAATTCACCCCTCCACTTT.

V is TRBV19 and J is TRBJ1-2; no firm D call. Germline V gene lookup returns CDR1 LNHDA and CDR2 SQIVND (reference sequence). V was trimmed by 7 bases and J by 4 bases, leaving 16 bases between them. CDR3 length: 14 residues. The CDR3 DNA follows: TGTGCCAGTACCGCGAGGGCCGAGGGCTATGGCTACACCTTC. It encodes CASTARAEGYGYTF.

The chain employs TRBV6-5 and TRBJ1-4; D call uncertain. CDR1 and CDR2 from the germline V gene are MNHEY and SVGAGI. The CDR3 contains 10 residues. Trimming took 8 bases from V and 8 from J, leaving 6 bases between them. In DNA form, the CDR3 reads TGTGCCAGCCAGTTGGAAAAACTGTTTTTT. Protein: CASQLEKLFF.

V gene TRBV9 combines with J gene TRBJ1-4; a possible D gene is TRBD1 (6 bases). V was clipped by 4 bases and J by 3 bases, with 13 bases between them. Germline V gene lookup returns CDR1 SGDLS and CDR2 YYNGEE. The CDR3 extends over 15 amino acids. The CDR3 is CASSPTGRANEKLFF. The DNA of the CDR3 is TGTGCCAGCAGCCCCACAGGGAGGGCTAATGAAAAACTGTTTTTT.

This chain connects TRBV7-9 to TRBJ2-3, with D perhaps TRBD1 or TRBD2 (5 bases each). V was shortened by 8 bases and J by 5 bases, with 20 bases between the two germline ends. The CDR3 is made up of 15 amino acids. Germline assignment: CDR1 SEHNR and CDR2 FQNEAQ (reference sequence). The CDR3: CASRQNARAGDTQYF. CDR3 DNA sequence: TGTGCCAGCCGACAAAATGCCAGGGCGGGAGATACGCAGTATTTT.

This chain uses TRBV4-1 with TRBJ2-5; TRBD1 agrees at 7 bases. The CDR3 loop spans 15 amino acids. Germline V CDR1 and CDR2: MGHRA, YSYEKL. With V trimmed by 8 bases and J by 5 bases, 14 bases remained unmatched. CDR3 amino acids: CASGDLQGLGETQYF. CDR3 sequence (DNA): TGCGCCAGCGGAGATCTACAGGGGTTAGGGGAGACCCAGTACTTC.

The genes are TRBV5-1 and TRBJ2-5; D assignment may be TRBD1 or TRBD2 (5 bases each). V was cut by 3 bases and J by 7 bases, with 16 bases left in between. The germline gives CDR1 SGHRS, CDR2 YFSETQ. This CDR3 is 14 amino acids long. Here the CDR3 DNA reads TGCGCCAGCAGCTGGGACCTGGCTCTGGGGACCCAGTACTTC. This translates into CASSWDLALGTQYF.

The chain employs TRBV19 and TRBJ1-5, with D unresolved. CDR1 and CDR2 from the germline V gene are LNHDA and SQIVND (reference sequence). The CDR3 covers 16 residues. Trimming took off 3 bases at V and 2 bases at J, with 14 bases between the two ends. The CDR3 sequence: CASSIGRGSRNQPQHF. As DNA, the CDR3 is TGTGCCAGTAGTATCGGCCGGGGATCACGCAATCAGCCCCAGCATTTT. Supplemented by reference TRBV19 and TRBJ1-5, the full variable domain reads DGGITQSPKYLFRKEGQNVTLSCEQNLNHDAMYWYRQDPGQGLRLIYYSQIVNDFQKGDIAEGYSVSREKKESFPLTVTSAQKNPTAFYLCASSIGRGSRNQPQHFGDGTRLSIL.